The 20 T cell receptor beta chains below were found in one sample sequenced in a study of CD8 T cells in ankylosing spondylitis. These TCRs' antigens remain unknown. Study-level findings and limits: Ankylosing spondylitis blood appeared to carry a characteristic TCR beta motif of roughly eight highly homologous variants.

Each CDR3 protein gets one entry after TCRdb re-called the 5' RACE reads with MiXCR. The table lists some 400,000 distinct CDR3 sequences, approximately 20% of them singletons. The sequencing sample was made of blood, either unsorted or a sorted T cell fraction (not recorded which). These receptors were obtained from a male donor with ankylosing spondylitis.

This clonotype was found a few times. The chain uses TRBV7-8 and TRBJ1-1; a possible D gene is TRBD1 (5 bases). CDR3 length: 16 residues. Per the germline V gene, CDR1 is SGHVS and CDR2 is FQNEAQ. The germline V and J ends were trimmed by 1 base and 4 bases, with 16 bases remaining between them. CDR3 in amino acids: CASSLGRAGGSTEAFF. CDR3 sequence (DNA): TGTGCCAGCAGCTTAGGCAGGGCTGGTGGTTCCACTGAAGCTTTCTTT.

This rearrangement joins TRBV10-3 to TRBJ1-2; possibly TRBD1 for D (6 bases). Germline V gene sequence: CDR1 ENHRY, CDR2 SYGVKD. CDR3 length: 15 residues. The germline V and J ends were trimmed by 3 bases and 7 bases, with 18 bases remaining between them. For the CDR3, the DNA is TGTGCCATCAGTGAAAACGACGCGGGGGGCGGTGGCTACACCTTC. Translation gives CAISENDAGGGGYTF.

This clonotype was observed many times. The CDR3 DNA is TGCGCCAGCAGCTTGGTCGGCGGCGGGGATGAAAAACTGTTTTTT. Translating gives CASSLVGGGDEKLFF. The chain links TRBV5-1 to TRBJ1-4; D is unclear. V was shortened by 0 bases and J by 6 bases, with 12 bases between the two germline ends. The CDR3 contains 15 residues. Germline assignment: CDR1 SGHRS and CDR2 YFSETQ.

Many counts were recorded for this clonotype. The V and J genes are TRBV4-2 and TRBJ1-1; D not certain. The germline V and J ends were trimmed by 0 bases and 5 bases, with 4 bases remaining between them. CDR3 length equals 12 residues. Germline lookup yields CDR1 LGHNA and CDR2 YNFKEQ. CDR3 DNA: TGTGCCAGCAGCCAAGATAGAACTGAAGCTTTCTTT. This sequence encodes CASSQDRTEAFF.

V is TRBV20-1 and J is TRBJ2-7, with 7 bases aligning to TRBD1. Per the germline V gene, CDR1 is DFQATT and CDR2 is SNEGSKA (reference sequence). The CDR3 runs 14 residues. V shed 4 bases, J shed 3 bases, and the junction held 9 bases outside the gene matches. CDR3 residues: CSAISLDRDYEQYF. CDR3 sequence (DNA): TGCAGTGCTATCTCCCTCGACAGGGACTACGAGCAGTACTTC.

The rearrangement uses TRBV29-1 and TRBJ1-2, with a weak D call TRBD1 (5 bases). Germline V CDR1 and CDR2: SQVTM, ANQGSEA. The CDR3 has 15 residues. Trimming removed 4 bases from V and 2 bases from J, with 17 bases in between. CDR3 coding DNA: TGCAGCGTTGCCCCCATTTCCAGGGAGAACTATGGCTACACCTTC. Translated: CSVAPISRENYGYTF.

The V call is TRBV12-3 or TRBV12-4, the J call TRBJ2-7; 9 nucleotides line up with TRBD1. With 6 bases clipped from V and 4 bases from J, the junction kept 4 bases outside the gene matches. The CDR3 consists of 13 residues. The CDR3 nucleotides read TGTGCCAGCAGGGGGACAGGGACTTACGAGCAGTACTTC. It codes for CASRGTGTYEQYF.

The chain couples TRBV6-1 to TRBJ2-6, with D perhaps TRBD1 (5 bases). The CDR3 length is 15 residues. CDR1 is MNHNS, CDR2 SASEGT, per germline. With 7 bases removed from V and 0 bases from J, the gap between germline ends came to 10 bases. The CDR3 sequence is CASTRQTSGANVLTF. The CDR3 region has the DNA TGTGCCAGCACTCGACAGACCTCTGGGGCCAACGTCCTGACTTTC.

The chain employs TRBV5-1 and TRBJ2-1; 8 bases fit TRBD1. Per the germline V gene, CDR1 is SGHRS and CDR2 is YFSETQ. V was pared by 1 base and J by 9 bases, with 9 bases of the junction left unmatched. The CDR3 is made up of 15 amino acids. CDR3 amino acids: CASSLPTTGAGEQFF. The CDR3 nucleotides are TGCGCCAGCAGCTTGCCCACGACAGGGGCTGGTGAGCAGTTCTTC.

This clonotype came up a few times. J is TRBJ1-1 and V is TRBV11-2, with D possibly being TRBD1 (5 bases). The CDR3 totals 14 residues. Germline CDR1 and CDR2: SGHAT and FQNNGV. With 4 bases removed from V and 1 base from J, the gap between germline ends came to 10 bases. The CDR3 nucleotides read TGTGCCAGCAGCTCTAACGGGGCGAACACTGAAGCTTTCTTT. Translated, it gives CASSSNGANTEAFF.

In its sample, this clonotype was seen a few times. The chain recombines TRBV2 with TRBJ1-5; the match to TRBD1 covers 8 bases. The CDR3 extends over 14 amino acids. The V and J ends lost 6 bases and 6 bases, in that order; junction bases with no gene match: 7. Germline V gene lookup returns CDR1 SNHLY and CDR2 FYNNEI. DNA for the CDR3: TGTGCCAGCAGAGGGACAGGAAAAAGTCAGCCCCAGCATTTT. It yields the protein CASRGTGKSQPQHF.

The V call is TRBV5-1, the J call TRBJ2-3; the match to TRBD2 covers 13 bases. Unmatched junction bases numbered 5, after V lost 4 bases and J lost 0 bases. The CDR3 totals 17 residues. Germline-derived CDR1 and CDR2 are SGHRS and YFSETQ. In nucleotides, the CDR3 is TGCGCCAGCAGCGTAGGGACTAGCGGGGACAGCACAGATACGCAGTATTTT. Encoded protein: CASSVGTSGDSTDTQYF. Full variable domain (remainder filled in from reference TRBV5-1 and TRBJ2-3): KAGVTQTPRYLIKTRGQQVTLSCSPISGHRSVSWYQQTPGQGLQFLFEYFSETQRNKGNFPGRFSGRQFSNSRSEMNVSTLELGDSALYLCASSVGTSGDSTDTQYFGPGTRLTVL.

This clonotype was counted a few times. The rearrangement uses TRBV18 and TRBJ2-6; 9 bases align to TRBD2. This CDR3 comprises 16 residues. Germline loops: CDR1 KGHSH, CDR2 LQKENI. V lost 3 bases and J lost 2; bases outside the gene matches: 2. DNA of the CDR3: TGTGCCAGCTCACCCGTAGCGGGAGCTGGGGCCAACGTCCTGACTTTC. Amino acids: CASSPVAGAGANVLTF.

The chain recombines TRBV28 with TRBJ1-5; 12 bases map to TRBD1. The CDR3 has 17 residues. J gave up 6 bases and V 5 bases, and 11 bases lay outside the gene matches. Germline V CDR1 and CDR2: MDHEN, SYDVKM. CDR3 nucleotides: TGTGCCAGCAGTAAGGGGACAGGGGGCTATGAGAGTCAGCCCCAGCATTTT. Protein product: CASSKGTGGYESQPQHF.

This clonotype was seen repeatedly, ten times or more. This rearrangement joins TRBV12-3 or TRBV12-4 to TRBJ1-1; no definite D call. The germline V and J ends were trimmed by 5 bases and 3 bases, with 13 bases remaining between them. There are 14 residues in the CDR3. The CDR3 sequence is CASSDRRRHTEAFF. Written as DNA, the CDR3 is TGTGCCAGCAGTGACCGACGGCGTCACACTGAAGCTTTCTTT.

This clonotype appeared a few times. The V and J genes are TRBV29-1 and TRBJ2-7; D gene ambiguous. The CDR3 extends over 11 amino acids. V gave up 4 bases and J gave up 5 bases, with 9 bases separating them. Looked up from germline, CDR1 is SQVTM and CDR2 is ANQGSEA. CDR3: CSVVVVDEQYF. The CDR3 region has the DNA TGCAGCGTTGTCGTGGTGGACGAGCAGTACTTC.

The J gene is TRBJ1-2, the V gene TRBV5-6, with a possible D match to TRBD1 (5 bases). V was pared by 6 bases and J by 8 bases, with 20 bases between. The CDR3 is made up of 14 amino acids. Germline CDR1 SGHDT, CDR2 YYEEEE. The CDR3 nucleotides read TGTGCCAGCACTCGGGGAAGGGGCTTCGGCGGCTACACCTTC. This translates into CASTRGRGFGGYTF.

The rearrangement uses TRBV11-2 and TRBJ2-1; 12 bases match TRBD2. CDR1 and CDR2 from the germline V gene are SGHAT and FQNNGV. V lost 8 bases, J lost 7 bases, and 18 bases stayed unmatched. This CDR3 comprises 18 residues. The CDR3 protein is CASGPGTSGRTFRNEQFF. CDR3 bases: TGTGCCAGCGGCCCCGGGACTAGCGGGCGCACCTTTAGGAATGAGCAGTTCTTC.

The chain joins TRBV28 to TRBJ1-3; possible D gene TRBD1, 5 bases. Germline V gene data show CDR1 as MDHEN and CDR2 as SYDVKM. The CDR3 consists of 15 residues. Trimming removed 7 bases at V and 1 base at J, with 14 bases between. Here the CDR3 reads CASTYLGGSGNTIYF. In DNA, the CDR3 is TGTGCCAGCACCTACCTGGGGGGGTCTGGAAACACCATATATTTT.

This chain joins TRBV6-1 and TRBJ2-7; 7 nucleotides match TRBD2. Unmatched junction bases numbered 11, after V lost 6 bases and J lost 3 bases. Germline V gene data show CDR1 as MNHNS and CDR2 as SASEGT. The CDR3 is made up of 15 amino acids. CDR3 DNA sequence: TGTGCCAGCAGAACCCATAGCGGGTTAGGCTACGAGCAGTACTTC. Its protein product is CASRTHSGLGYEQYF.